This is a list of T cell receptor beta chains from one sample in a study of regulatory T cells in long-lasting Graves disease. In TCRdb, the multiplex PCR reads were re-called with MiXCR into one record per CDR3 protein. The repertoire has hundreds of thousands of distinct CDR3 sequences, 20% to 25% of them found once; the top ten carry around 21%. This sample comprised peripheral blood mononuclear cells (PBMCs), obtained when the disease was refractory, from a patient treated with antithyroid drugs. The receptors here all came from a female donor with Graves disease. Each CDR3 is given with its conserved first and last residue. The D gene is left open where the match is weak. Clone size appears in some rows only: once, few, many, or a class for an expanded clone.

TRBJ2-2	many	TRBV3-1	TRBD2	TGTGCCAGCAGCCGGATAGCGGGGCCTAGCACCGGGGAGCTGTTTTTT	CASSRIAGPSTGELFF
TRBJ1-1	NA	TRBV18	NA	TGTGCCAGCTCACCGAGCGGTCTTACTGAAGCTTTCTTT	CASSPSGLTEAFF
TRBJ1-1	NA	TRBV10-2	NA	TGCGCCAGCAGCTTGGAGAGGGACACTGAAGCTTTCTTT	CASSLERDTEAFF
TRBJ2-1	NA	TRBV5-1	TRBD2	TGCGCCAGCAGCCTTGGGACTAGAGGTGTTGATGAGCAGTTCTTC	CASSLGTRGVDEQFF
TRBJ2-7	few	TRBV30	TRBD1	TGTGCCTGGAGTTCGGACAGGGCCTACGAGCAGTACTTC	CAWSSDRAYEQYF
TRBJ2-6	many	TRBV28	NA	TGTGCCAGCCACCCTCTGGGAGACCGAGATTTCTCTGGGGCCAACGTCCTGACTTTC	CASHPLGDRDFSGANVLTF
TRBJ1-1	many	TRBV2	TRBD1	TGTGCCAGCAGTGAACTACAGGGGGCGATCACTGAAGCTTTCTTT	CASSELQGAITEAFF
TRBJ1-1	NA	TRBV20-1	NA	TGCAGTGCTAGAGGCCAAAACAGGGAAGGCTTGAACACTGAAGCTTTCTTT	CSARGQNREGLNTEAFF
TRBJ2-7	once	TRBV7-2	TRBD1	TGCGCCAGCAGCCAAGACCTGACAGGGGGATACGAGCAGTACTTC	CASSQDLTGGYEQYF
TRBJ2-7	many	TRBV18	TRBD1	TGTGCCAGCTCACCGACCTCCGGGACAGGGGACGAGCAGTACTTC	CASSPTSGTGDEQYF
TRBJ2-5	NA	TRBV9	NA	TGTGCCAGCAGCGTTGCATCGGGGGAGACCCAGTACTTC	CASSVASGETQYF
TRBJ2-2	few	TRBV29-1	TRBD2	TGCAGCGTTGAAGACCCACGTTTGGCGGGAGACACCGGGGAGCTGTTTTTT	CSVEDPRLAGDTGELFF
TRBJ2-5	many	TRBV20-1	TRBD1	TGCAGTGCTAGAGCCCTGACAGGGGGAAGAGGGACCCAGTACTTC	CSARALTGGRGTQYF
TRBJ1-4	NA	TRBV20-1	NA	TGCAGTACGATAGCCCCAGAAAAGGGACTAAATGAAAAACTGTTTTTT	CSTIAPEKGLNEKLFF
TRBJ1-2	many	TRBV11-2	TRBD1	TGTGCCAGCAGCTTAAAATCGCTAAACCCGACAGGGGGACGGGCTAACTATGGCTACACGTTC	CASSLKSLNPTGGRANYGYTF
TRBJ1-1	many	TRBV20-1	TRBD1	TGCAGTGCTAGAGCCGGACAGGGGGCGGTCACTGAAGCTTTCTTT	CSARAGQGAVTEAFF
TRBJ2-7	few	TRBV6-1	TRBD1	TGTGCCAGCAGACGGACAGGGTTTCACGAGCAGTACTTC	CASRRTGFHEQYF
TRBJ2-7	NA	TRBV5-1	NA	TGCGCCAGCAGCTTGGTTCTTAGGGAAGAGCAGTACTTC	CASSLVLREEQYF
TRBJ1-1	NA	TRBV20-1	NA	TGCAGTGCCCTCGGGGATGGGGCTGAAGCTTTCTTT	CSALGDGAEAFF
TRBJ1-2	many	TRBV20-1	NA	TGCAGTGCAGGATCTAGCACTAACTATGGCTACACCTTC	CSAGSSTNYGYTF